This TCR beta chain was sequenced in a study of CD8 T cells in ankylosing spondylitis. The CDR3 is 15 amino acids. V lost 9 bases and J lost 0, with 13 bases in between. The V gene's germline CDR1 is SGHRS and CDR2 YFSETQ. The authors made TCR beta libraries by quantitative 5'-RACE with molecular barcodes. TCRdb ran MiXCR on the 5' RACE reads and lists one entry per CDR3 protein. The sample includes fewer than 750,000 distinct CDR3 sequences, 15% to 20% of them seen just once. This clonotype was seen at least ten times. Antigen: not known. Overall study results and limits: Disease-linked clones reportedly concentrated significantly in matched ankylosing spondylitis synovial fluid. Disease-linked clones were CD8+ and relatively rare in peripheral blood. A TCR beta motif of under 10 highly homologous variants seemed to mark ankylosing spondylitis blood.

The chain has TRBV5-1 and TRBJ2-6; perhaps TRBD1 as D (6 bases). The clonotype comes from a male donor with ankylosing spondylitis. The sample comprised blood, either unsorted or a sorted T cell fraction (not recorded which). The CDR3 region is CATGQRNSGANVLTF. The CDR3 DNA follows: TGCGCCACAGGACAGAGGAACTCTGGGGCCAACGTCCTGACTTTC. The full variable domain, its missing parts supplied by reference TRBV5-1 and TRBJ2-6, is KAGVTQTPRYLIKTRGQQVTLSCSPISGHRSVSWYQQTPGQGLQFLFEYFSETQRNKGNFPGRFSGRQFSNSRSEMNVSTLELGDSALYLCATGQRNSGANVLTFGAGSRLTVL.